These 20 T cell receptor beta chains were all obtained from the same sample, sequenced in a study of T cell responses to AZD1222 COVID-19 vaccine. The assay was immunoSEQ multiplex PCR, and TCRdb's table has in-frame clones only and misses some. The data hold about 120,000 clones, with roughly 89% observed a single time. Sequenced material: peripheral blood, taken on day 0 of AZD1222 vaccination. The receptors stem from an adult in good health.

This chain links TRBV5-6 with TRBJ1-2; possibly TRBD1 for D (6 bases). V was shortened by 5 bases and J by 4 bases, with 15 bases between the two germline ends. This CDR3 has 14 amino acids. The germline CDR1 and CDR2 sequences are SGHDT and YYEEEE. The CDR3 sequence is CASSGTGGSYGYTF. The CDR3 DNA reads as TGTGCCAGCAGTGGGACGGGGGGCAGCTATGGCTACACCTTC.

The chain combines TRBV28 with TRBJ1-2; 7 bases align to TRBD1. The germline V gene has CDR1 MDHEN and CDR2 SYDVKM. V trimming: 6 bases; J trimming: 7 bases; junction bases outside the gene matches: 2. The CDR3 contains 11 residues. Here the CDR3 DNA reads TGTGCCAGCAGACAGGGGTCTGGCTACACCTTC. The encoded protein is CASRQGSGYTF.

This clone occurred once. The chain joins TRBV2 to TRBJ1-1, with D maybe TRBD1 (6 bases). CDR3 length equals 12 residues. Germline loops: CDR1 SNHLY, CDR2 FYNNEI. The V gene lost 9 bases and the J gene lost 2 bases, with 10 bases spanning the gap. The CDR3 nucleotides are TGTGCCAGGGGGGCCCTCAACACTGAAGCTTTCTTT. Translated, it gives CARGALNTEAFF. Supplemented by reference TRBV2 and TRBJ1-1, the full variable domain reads EPEVTQTPSHQVTQMGQEVILRCVPISNHLYFYWYRQILGQKVEFLVSFYNNEISEKSEIFDDQFSVERPDGSNFTLKIRSTKLEDSAMYFCARGALNTEAFFGQGTRLTVV.

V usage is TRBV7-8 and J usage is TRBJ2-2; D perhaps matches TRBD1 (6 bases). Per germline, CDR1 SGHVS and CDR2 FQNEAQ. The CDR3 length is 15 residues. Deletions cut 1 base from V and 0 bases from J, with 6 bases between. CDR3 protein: CASSLGTANTGELFF. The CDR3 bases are TGTGCCAGCAGCTTAGGGACAGCGAACACCGGGGAGCTGTTTTTT. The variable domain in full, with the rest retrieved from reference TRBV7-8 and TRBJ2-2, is GAGVSQSPRYKVAKRGQDVALRCDPISGHVSLFWYQQALGQGPEFLTYFQNEAQLDKSGLPSDRFFAERPEGSVSTLKIQRTQQEDSAVYLCASSLGTANTGELFFGEGSRLTVL.

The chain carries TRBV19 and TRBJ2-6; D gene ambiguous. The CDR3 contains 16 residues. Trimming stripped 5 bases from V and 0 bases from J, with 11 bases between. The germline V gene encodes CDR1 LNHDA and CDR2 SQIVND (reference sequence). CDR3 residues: CASSRGRLSGANVLTF. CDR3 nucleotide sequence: TGTGCCAGTAGTCGTGGACGGCTCTCTGGGGCCAACGTCCTGACTTTC.

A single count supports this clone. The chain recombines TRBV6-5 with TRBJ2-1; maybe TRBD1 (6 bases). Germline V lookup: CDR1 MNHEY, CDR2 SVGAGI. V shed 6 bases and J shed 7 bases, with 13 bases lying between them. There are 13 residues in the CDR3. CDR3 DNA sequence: TGTGCCAGCAGCCCCGGCCAGGGGAATGAGCAGTTCTTC. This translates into CASSPGQGNEQFF.

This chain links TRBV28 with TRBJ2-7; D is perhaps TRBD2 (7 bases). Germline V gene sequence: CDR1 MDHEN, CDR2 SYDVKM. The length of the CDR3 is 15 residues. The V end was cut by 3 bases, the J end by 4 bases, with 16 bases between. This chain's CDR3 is CASSLRGGSRYEQYF. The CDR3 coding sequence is TGTGCCAGCAGTTTGAGGGGGGGGAGCAGGTACGAGCAGTACTTC.

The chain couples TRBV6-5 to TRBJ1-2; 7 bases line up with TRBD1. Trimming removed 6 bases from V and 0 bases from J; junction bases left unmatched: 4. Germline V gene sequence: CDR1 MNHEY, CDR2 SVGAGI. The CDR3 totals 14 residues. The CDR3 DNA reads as TGTGCCAGCAGGAGGGACAGATCTAACTATGGCTACACCTTC. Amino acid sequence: CASRRDRSNYGYTF.

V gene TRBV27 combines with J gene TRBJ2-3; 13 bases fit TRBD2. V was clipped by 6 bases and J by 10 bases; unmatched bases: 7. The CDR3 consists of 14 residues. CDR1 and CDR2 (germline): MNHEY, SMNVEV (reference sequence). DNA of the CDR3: TGTGCCAGCAGCCCTACTAGCGGGAGGGCCGCGCAGTATTTT. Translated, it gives CASSPTSGRAAQYF.

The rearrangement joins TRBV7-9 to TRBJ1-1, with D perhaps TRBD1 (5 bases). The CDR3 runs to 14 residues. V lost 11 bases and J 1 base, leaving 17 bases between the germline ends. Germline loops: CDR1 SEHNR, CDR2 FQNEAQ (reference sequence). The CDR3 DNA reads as TGTGCCCATGTAGGGGCAGGGAGGAACACTGAAGCTTTCTTT. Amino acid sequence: CAHVGAGRNTEAFF. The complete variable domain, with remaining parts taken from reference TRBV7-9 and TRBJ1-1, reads DTGVSQNPRHKITKRGQNVTFRCDPISEHNRLYWYRQTLGQGPEFLTYFQNEAQLEKSRLLSDRFSAERPKGSFSTLEIQRTEQGDSAMYLCAHVGAGRNTEAFFGQGTRLTVV.

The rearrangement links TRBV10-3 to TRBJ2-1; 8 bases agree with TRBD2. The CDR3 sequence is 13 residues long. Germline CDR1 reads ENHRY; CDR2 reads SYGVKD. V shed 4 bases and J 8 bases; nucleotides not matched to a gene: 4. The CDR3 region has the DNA TGTGCCATCAGTGCGCGGGAGGTGTATGAGCAGTTCTTC. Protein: CAISAREVYEQFF.

The CDR3 DNA sequence: TGTGCCAGCAGCGGGGGGGACAGGTTTCCCCTTAATGAAAAACTGTTTTTT. It codes for CASSGGDRFPLNEKLFF. The chain recombines TRBV5-5 with TRBJ1-4, with 8 nucleotides matching TRBD1. V gave up 4 bases and J gave up 4 bases; unmatched junction bases: 12. CDR1 SGHKS and CDR2 YYEKEE come from the germline V gene (reference sequence). There are 17 residues in the CDR3.

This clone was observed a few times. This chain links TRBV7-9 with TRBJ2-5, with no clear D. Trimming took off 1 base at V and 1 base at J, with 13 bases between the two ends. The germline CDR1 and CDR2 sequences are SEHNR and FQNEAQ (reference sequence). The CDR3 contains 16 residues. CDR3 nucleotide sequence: TGTGCCAGCAGCTTAGGATCAGGTAACCTCCAAGAGACCCAGTACTTC. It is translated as CASSLGSGNLQETQYF.

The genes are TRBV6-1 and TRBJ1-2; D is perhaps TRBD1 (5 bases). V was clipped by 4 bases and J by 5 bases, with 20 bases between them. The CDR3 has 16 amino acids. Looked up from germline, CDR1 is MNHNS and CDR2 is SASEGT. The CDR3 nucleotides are TGTGCCAGCAGTGTCGGAGCGGGGCAGTTTCTGTATGGCTACACCTTC. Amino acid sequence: CASSVGAGQFLYGYTF.

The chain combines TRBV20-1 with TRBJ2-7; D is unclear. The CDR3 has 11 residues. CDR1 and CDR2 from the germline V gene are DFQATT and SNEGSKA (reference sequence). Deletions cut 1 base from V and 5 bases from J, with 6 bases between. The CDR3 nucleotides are TGCAGTGCTAGAGGAGAGGACGAGCAGTACTTC. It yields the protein CSARGEDEQYF.

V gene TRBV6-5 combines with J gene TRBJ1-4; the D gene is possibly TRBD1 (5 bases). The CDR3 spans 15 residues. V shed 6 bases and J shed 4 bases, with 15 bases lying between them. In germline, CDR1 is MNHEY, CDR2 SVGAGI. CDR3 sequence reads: CASRSGAGGNEKLFF. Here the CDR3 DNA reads TGTGCCAGCAGGAGTGGAGCGGGGGGTAATGAAAAACTGTTTTTT.

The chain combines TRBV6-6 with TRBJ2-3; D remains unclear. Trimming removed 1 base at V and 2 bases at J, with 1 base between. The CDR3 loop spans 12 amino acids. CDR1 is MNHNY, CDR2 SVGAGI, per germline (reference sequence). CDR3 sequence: CASSYYTDTQYF. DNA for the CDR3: TGTGCCAGCAGTTACTACACAGATACGCAGTATTTT.

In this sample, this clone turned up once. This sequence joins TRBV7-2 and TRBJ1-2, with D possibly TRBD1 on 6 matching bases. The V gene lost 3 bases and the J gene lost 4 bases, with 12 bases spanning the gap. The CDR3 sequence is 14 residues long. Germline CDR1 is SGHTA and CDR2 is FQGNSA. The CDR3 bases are TGTGCCAGCAGCTTTGTCTGGGACACCTATGGCTACACCTTC. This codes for CASSFVWDTYGYTF.

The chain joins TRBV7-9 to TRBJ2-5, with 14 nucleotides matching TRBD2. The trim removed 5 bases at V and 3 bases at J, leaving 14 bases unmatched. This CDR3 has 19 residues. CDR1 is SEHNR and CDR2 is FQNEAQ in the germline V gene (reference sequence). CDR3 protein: CASSPHPGLAGEGKETQYF. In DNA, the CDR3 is TGTGCCAGCAGCCCCCATCCGGGACTAGCGGGAGAGGGCAAAGAGACCCAGTACTTC.

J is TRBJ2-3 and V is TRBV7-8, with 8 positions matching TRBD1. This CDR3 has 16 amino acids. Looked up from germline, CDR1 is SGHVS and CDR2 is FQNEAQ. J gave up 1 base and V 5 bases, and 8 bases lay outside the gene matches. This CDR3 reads CASSQLNRGGTDTQYF. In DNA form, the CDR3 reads TGTGCCAGCAGCCAGTTGAACAGGGGGGGCACAGATACGCAGTATTTT.